The T cell receptor (beta chain) under discussion was sequenced for a study of blood T cell repertoires in COVID-19. Study-wide context: Specimens from acute and convalescent COVID-19 originated in the United States, Italy and Spain. Sources were T cells, B-cell-depleted T cells, or PBMCs; the material itself was cDNA or gDNA.

This CDR3 is 16 amino acids long. V lost 1 base and J lost 4, with 14 bases in between. Germline V lookup: CDR1 SGHDN, CDR2 FVKESK. Per the original data handling: By means of reference gene primer amplification, nucleated cell counts were estimated. Assay used: immunoSEQ multiplex PCR; TCRdb lists only in-frame clones, some missing. V and J calls and clone size are given by that table; D and trimming were obtained from the DNA. The table includes under 250,000 clones, around nine tenths detected once. Enrolled during active infection, Seattle patients were then followed longitudinally. The origin of this receptor is a man aged 55 to 70 with COVID-19, enrolled during active disease. Input material: peripheral blood. This rearrangement joins TRBV14 to TRBJ2-1; the D gene is possibly TRBD2 (6 bases). Here the CDR3 DNA reads TGTGCCAGCAGCCAAGGAAGTAGCGGCGGTTACAATGAGCAGTTCTTC. Its translation: CASSQGSSGGYNEQFF.